The next 17 T cell receptor beta chains were all read from a single sample in a study of PD-1 blockade in mismatch repair-deficient tumors. Profiled with immunoSEQ multiplex PCR; TCRdb holds only in-frame clones, not every one. The data contain 40,000 to 60,000 clones, roughly 82% of them singletons. Sequenced material: PBMCs, taken before pembrolizumab treatment. The receptors shown here come from an adult with mismatch repair-deficient cancer.

V gene TRBV14 combines with J gene TRBJ2-7; 10 positions agree with TRBD1. This CDR3 contains 15 residues. V was clipped by 0 bases and J by 3 bases; unmatched bases: 2. Germline V gene sequence: CDR1 SGHDN, CDR2 FVKESK. The chain's CDR3 is CASSQERDRGYEQYF. Here the CDR3 DNA reads TGTGCCAGCAGCCAAGAACGGGACAGGGGCTACGAGCAGTACTTC.

This sequence joins TRBV27 and TRBJ2-1; maybe TRBD1 (5 bases). Germline V CDR1 and CDR2: MNHEY, SMNVEV (reference sequence). V lost 3 bases to trimming and J lost 0 bases, with 9 bases between them. The CDR3 runs to 15 residues. CDR3 amino acids: CASSFYDSSYNEQFF. As DNA, the CDR3 is TGTGCCAGCAGTTTCTATGACAGCTCCTACAATGAGCAGTTCTTC.

The sample holds one count of this clone. This chain connects TRBV7-2 to TRBJ2-3, with D perhaps assigned TRBD1 or TRBD2 (5 bases each). The CDR3 has 14 residues. V lost 6 bases and J 4 bases, leaving 14 bases between the germline ends. CDR1 is SGHTA and CDR2 is FQGNSA in the germline V gene. The CDR3 DNA reads TGTGCCAGCAGGGGACGACTCGGCGCAGATACGCAGTATTTT. Residues: CASRGRLGADTQYF.

This clone appeared a single time. The chain uses TRBV14 and TRBJ2-7; possibly TRBD1 for D (5 bases). The CDR3 contains 12 residues. Trimming removed 3 bases at V and 7 bases at J, with 10 bases between. The germline gives CDR1 SGHDN, CDR2 FVKESK. The CDR3 protein is CASSHLPGEQYF. The CDR3 nucleotides read TGTGCCAGCAGCCACCTCCCAGGGGAGCAGTACTTC.

The chain couples TRBV19 to TRBJ1-2; D uncertain. Germline CDR1 reads LNHDA; CDR2 reads SQIVND (reference sequence). Trimming pared 4 bases from V and 6 bases from J, leaving 12 bases between. The CDR3 spans 13 residues. CDR3 in DNA: TGTGCCAGTAGTAATGGAGGGTCCGATGGCTACACCTTC. This codes for CASSNGGSDGYTF.

The chain combines TRBV7-6 with TRBJ2-7; D is perhaps TRBD1 (6 bases). Deletions cut 1 base from V and 2 bases from J, with 12 bases between. The germline V gene encodes CDR1 SGHVS and CDR2 FNYEAQ. CDR3 length: 15 amino acids. The DNA of the CDR3 is TGTGCCAGCAGCTTAGAGGACAGTTTTACCTACGAGCAGTACTTC. This translates into CASSLEDSFTYEQYF.

This rearrangement joins TRBV7-9 to TRBJ1-3; D is unresolved. V lost 2 bases and J 4 bases, leaving 9 bases between the germline ends. The CDR3 extends over 14 amino acids. Germline CDR1 is SEHNR and CDR2 is FQNEAQ (reference sequence). CDR3: CASSLNIEGNTIYF. DNA for the CDR3: TGTGCCAGCAGCTTAAACATAGAAGGAAACACCATATATTTT.

This rearrangement joins TRBV15 to TRBJ2-1, with no clear D. Germline V gene sequence: CDR1 LNHNV, CDR2 YYDKDF (reference sequence). The CDR3 contains 14 residues. V dropped 4 bases and J dropped 2 bases, with 9 bases sitting between them. Here the CDR3 DNA reads TGTGCCACCAGCACACGTAAAACCTACAATGAGCAGTTCTTC. Residues: CATSTRKTYNEQFF.

The genes are TRBV30 and TRBJ2-1, with TRBD2 identical over 7 bases. Losses at the gene ends were 3 bases for V and 8 bases for J; bases not matched to a gene: 10. CDR3 length: 14 amino acids. From germline, CDR1 is GTSNPN and CDR2 SVGIG (reference sequence). The CDR3 loop is CAWSSGRGKYEQFF. The CDR3 DNA follows: TGTGCCTGGAGCTCTGGGCGGGGGAAGTATGAGCAGTTCTTC.

The chain is built from TRBV12-5 and TRBJ2-2; tentative D call: TRBD2 (6 bases). V shed 4 bases and J shed 4 bases, with 13 bases lying between them. The CDR3 is 15 amino acids. The germline CDR1 and CDR2 sequences are LGHNT and FRNRAP. CDR3 in amino acids: CASGSEGRATGELFF. In DNA form, the CDR3 reads TGTGCTAGTGGTTCGGAGGGACGGGCCACCGGGGAGCTGTTTTTT.

Only a few counts were recorded for this clone. The chain has TRBV6-1 and TRBJ1-1; 7 bases match TRBD1. The V and J ends lost 5 bases and 4 bases, in that order; junction bases with no gene match: 7. The V gene's germline CDR1 is MNHNS and CDR2 SASEGT. This CDR3 region has 14 residues. CDR3 sequence reads: CASSIPGQSTEAFF. Here the CDR3 DNA reads TGTGCCAGCAGTATACCGGGACAGAGCACTGAAGCTTTCTTT.

On this clone itself: This CDR3 is also generated by other DNA sequences in the sample. The chain recombines TRBV27 with TRBJ1-1; a weak D match, TRBD1 (5 bases). CDR3 size: 13 residues. Germline V CDR1 and CDR2: MNHEY, SMNVEV (reference sequence). Between the trimmed V and J ends, which lost 2 bases and 1 base, there was a span of 5 bases. This CDR3 is CASSLRGNTEAFF. The DNA for the CDR3 is TGTGCCAGCAGTTTAAGGGGGAACACTGAAGCTTTCTTT.

The chain is built from TRBV27 and TRBJ2-7, with D tentatively TRBD1 (6 bases). The germline gives CDR1 MNHEY, CDR2 SMNVEV (reference sequence). V was shortened by 6 bases and J by 2 bases, with 11 bases between the two germline ends. The CDR3 has 13 amino acids. The CDR3 DNA is TGTGCCAGCAGAAGTACAGGGACCTACGAGCAGTACTTC. This gives the protein CASRSTGTYEQYF.

This sequence joins TRBV5-8 and TRBJ2-7; D is unclear. The CDR3 spans 11 residues. The ends were cut back, 5 bases at V and 3 bases at J, with 6 bases in the middle. Germline assignment: CDR1 SGHTS and CDR2 YDEGEE. This CDR3 is CASSFFYEQYF. The CDR3 nucleotides are TGTGCCAGCAGTTTTTTCTACGAGCAGTACTTC. The entire variable domain, with the rest obtained from reference TRBV5-8 and TRBJ2-7, is as follows: EAGVTQSPTHLIKTRGQQATLRCSPISGHTSVYWYQQALGLGLQFLLWYDEGEERNRGNFPPRFSGRQFPNYSSELNVNALELEDSALYLCASSFFYEQYFGPGTRLTVT.

This clone occurred a few times. The chain joins TRBV11-2 to TRBJ2-5, with D unclear. Trimming cost V 0 bases and J 3 bases, with 5 bases left between them. The CDR3 is made up of 13 amino acids. Looked up from germline, CDR1 is SGHAT and CDR2 is FQNNGV. The CDR3 DNA reads TGTGCCAGCAGCTTAGAAAGAGAAGAGACCCAGTACTTC. This encodes CASSLEREETQYF.

This clone turned up a few times. CDR3 sequence (DNA): TGTGCCAGCAGCCCAAACCCGACCAGTGAGCAGTTCTTC. This codes for CASSPNPTSEQFF. The chain combines TRBV7-8 with TRBJ2-1; no firm D call. This CDR3 has 13 residues. CDR1 is SGHVS, CDR2 FQNEAQ, per germline. V was clipped by 5 bases and J by 9 bases, with 14 bases between them.

The chain has TRBV19 and TRBJ1-2, with a possible D match to TRBD1 (5 bases). Germline V gene lookup returns CDR1 LNHDA and CDR2 SQIVND (reference sequence). This CDR3 is 12 amino acids long. V shed 6 bases and J shed 7 bases, with 12 bases lying between them. The CDR3 bases are TGTGCCAGTAGCGAAATCCAGGGTGGCTACACCTTC. It is translated as CASSEIQGGYTF.